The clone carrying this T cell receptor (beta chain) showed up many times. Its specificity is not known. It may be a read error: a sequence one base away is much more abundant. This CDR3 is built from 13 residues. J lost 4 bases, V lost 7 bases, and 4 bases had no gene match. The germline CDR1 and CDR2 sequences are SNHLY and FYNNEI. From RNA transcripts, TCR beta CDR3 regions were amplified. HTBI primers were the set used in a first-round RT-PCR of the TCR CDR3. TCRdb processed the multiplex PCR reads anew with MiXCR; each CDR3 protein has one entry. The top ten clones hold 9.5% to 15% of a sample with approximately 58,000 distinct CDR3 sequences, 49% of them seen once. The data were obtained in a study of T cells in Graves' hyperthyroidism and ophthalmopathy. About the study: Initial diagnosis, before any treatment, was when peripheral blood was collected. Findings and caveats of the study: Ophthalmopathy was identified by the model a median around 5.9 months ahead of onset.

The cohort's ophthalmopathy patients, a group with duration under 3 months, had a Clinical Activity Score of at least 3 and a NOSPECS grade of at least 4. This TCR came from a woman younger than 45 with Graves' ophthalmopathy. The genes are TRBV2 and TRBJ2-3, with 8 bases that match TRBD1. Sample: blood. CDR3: CASNGQGPDTQYF. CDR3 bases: TGTGCCAGCAATGGACAGGGCCCAGATACGCAGTATTTT.